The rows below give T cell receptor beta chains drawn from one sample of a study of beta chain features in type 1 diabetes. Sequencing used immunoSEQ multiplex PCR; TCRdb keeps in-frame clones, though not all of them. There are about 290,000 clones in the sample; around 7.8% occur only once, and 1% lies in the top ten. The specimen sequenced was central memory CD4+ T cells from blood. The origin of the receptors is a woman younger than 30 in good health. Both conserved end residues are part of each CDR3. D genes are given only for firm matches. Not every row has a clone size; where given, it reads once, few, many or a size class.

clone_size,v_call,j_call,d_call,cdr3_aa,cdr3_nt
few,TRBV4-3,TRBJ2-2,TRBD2,CASSQGSGRFGTGELFF,TGCGCCAGCAGCCAAGGGAGCGGGAGGTTTGGCACCGGGGAGCTGTTTTTT
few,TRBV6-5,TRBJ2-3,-,CASSGEGTDTQYF,TGTGCCAGCTCCGGGGAGGGCACAGATACGCAGTATTTT
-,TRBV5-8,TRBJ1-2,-,CASSYHRNPNYGYTF,TGTGCCAGCAGCTACCACAGGAATCCTAACTATGGCTACACCTTC
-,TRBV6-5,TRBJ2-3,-,CASSRQTSTDTQYF,TGTGCCAGCAGTCGGCAGACTAGCACAGATACGCAGTATTTT
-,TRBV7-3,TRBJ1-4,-,CASSPQALNEKLFF,TGTGCCAGCAGCCCCCAGGCACTTAATGAAAAACTGTTTTTT
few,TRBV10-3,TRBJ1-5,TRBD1,CAISESTGEQPQHF,TGTGCCATCAGTGAGTCGACAGGGGAACAGCCCCAGCATTTT
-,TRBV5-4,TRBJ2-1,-,CASSDAANEQFF,TGTGCCAGCAGTGACGCGGCCAATGAGCAGTTCTTC
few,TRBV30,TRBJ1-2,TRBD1,CAWGTGTVGYTF,TGTGCCTGGGGGACAGGTACAGTAGGCTACACCTTC
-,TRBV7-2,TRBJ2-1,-,CASSGQIAGEQFF,TGTGCCAGCAGCGGACAGATAGCGGGTGAGCAGTTCTTC
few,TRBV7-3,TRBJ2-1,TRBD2,CASSLTASGRAAPYNEQFF,TGTGCCAGCAGCTTAACTGCTAGCGGGAGGGCCGCACCCTACAATGAGCAGTTCTTC
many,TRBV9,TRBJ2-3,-,CASSGWIGEDTQYF,TGTGCCAGCAGCGGTTGGATCGGCGAAGATACGCAGTATTTT
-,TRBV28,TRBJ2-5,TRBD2,CASSLGDLAGRTQYF,TGTGCCAGCAGCCTGGGGGATCTAGCGGGACGGACCCAGTACTTC
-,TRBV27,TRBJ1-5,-,CASSSLLRANQPQHF,TGTGCCAGCAGTTCCCTATTAAGGGCCAATCAGCCCCAGCATTTT
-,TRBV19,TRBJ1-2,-,CASSIWPGTSNYGYTF,TGTGCCAGTAGTATATGGCCGGGGACATCTAACTATGGCTACACCTTC
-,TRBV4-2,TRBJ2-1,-,CASSSGRSPNEQFF,TGTGCCAGCAGCTCCGGACGTTCTCCCAATGAGCAGTTCTTC
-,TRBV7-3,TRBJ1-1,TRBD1,CASSLTGVETEAFF,TGTGCCAGCAGCTTGACAGGGGTGGAAACTGAAGCTTTCTTT
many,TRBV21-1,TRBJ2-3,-,CASSKVFKRGLGDTQYF,TGTGCCAGCAGCAAAGTATTCAAAAGGGGGCTGGGAGATACGCAGTATTTT
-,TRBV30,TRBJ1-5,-,CAWSGAAIDQPQHF,TGTGCCTGGAGTGGGGCAGCCATAGATCAGCCCCAGCATTTT
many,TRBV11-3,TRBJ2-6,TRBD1,CASSLDGNRGYGANVLTF,TGTGCCAGCAGCTTAGATGGGAACAGGGGGTACGGGGCCAACGTCCTGACTTTC
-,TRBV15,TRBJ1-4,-,CATSRGETENEKLFF,TGTGCCACCAGCAGAGGGGAGACAGAAAATGAAAAACTGTTTTTT
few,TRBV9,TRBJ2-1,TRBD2,CASSPREKSYNEQFF,TGTGCCAGCAGCCCGCGGGAGAAATCCTACAATGAGCAGTTCTTC
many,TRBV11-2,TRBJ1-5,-,CASSPQSGGNQPQHF,TGTGCCAGCAGCCCCCAGTCCGGGGGCAATCAGCCCCAGCATTTT
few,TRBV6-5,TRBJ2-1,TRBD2,CASSYSGLADNEQFF,TGTGCCAGCAGTTACTCCGGACTAGCGGACAATGAGCAGTTCTTC
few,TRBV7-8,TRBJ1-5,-,CASSFYSQPQHF,TGTGCCAGCAGCTTCTACAGTCAGCCCCAGCATTTT
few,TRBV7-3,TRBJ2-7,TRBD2,CASSRTSGAYEQYF,TGTGCCAGCAGTCGGACTAGCGGGGCCTACGAGCAGTACTTC
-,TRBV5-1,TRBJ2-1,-,CASSTRRTGNNEQFF,TGCGCCAGCAGCACCCGAAGAACAGGTAACAATGAGCAGTTCTTC
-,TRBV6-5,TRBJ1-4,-,CAAGRAGPTNEKLFF,TGTGCAGCTGGGCGGGCAGGCCCAACTAATGAAAAACTGTTTTTT
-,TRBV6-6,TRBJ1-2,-,CASSSDLTGTGYTF,TGTGCCAGCAGTTCCGACCTAACAGGGACCGGCTACACCTTC
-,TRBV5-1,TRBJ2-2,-,CASQDMATGELFF,TGCGCCAGCCAGGACATGGCCACCGGGGAGCTGTTTTTT
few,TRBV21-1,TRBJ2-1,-,CASYFSGTSGKGEQFF,TGTGCCAGCTATTTTTCCGGGACTAGTGGTAAGGGTGAGCAGTTCTTC
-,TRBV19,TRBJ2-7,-,CASSIAQQGSEQYF,TGTGCCAGTAGTATAGCCCAACAGGGTTCCGAGCAGTACTTC
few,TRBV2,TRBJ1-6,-,CASSSGIPRYNSPLHF,TGTGCCAGCAGTTCAGGAATCCCCAGGTATAATTCACCCCTCCACTTT
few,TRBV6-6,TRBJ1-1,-,CASNQRGLLNTEAFF,TGTGCCAGCAATCAAAGGGGCCTACTGAACACTGAAGCTTTCTTT
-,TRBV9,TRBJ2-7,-,CASSDGGHPKDEQYF,TGTGCCAGCAGCGACGGGGGACATCCTAAGGACGAGCAGTACTTC
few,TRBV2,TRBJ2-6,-,CASSAESGANVLTF,TGTGCCAGCAGTGCCGAGTCTGGGGCCAACGTCCTGACTTTC
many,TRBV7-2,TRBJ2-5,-,CASSFIWDLKETQYF,TGTGCCAGCAGCTTTATCTGGGACCTAAAAGAGACCCAGTACTTC
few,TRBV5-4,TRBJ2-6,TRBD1,CASSPGTAGANVLTF,TGTGCCAGCAGCCCTGGGACAGCTGGGGCCAACGTCCTGACTTTC
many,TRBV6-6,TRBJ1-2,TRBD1,CASSPLQGVGYGYTF,TGTGCCAGCAGTCCCCTGCAGGGGGTGGGCTATGGCTACACCTTC
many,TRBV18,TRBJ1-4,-,CASSPPGGRNEKLFF,TGTGCCAGCTCACCACCGGGGGGCCGAAATGAAAAACTGTTTTTT
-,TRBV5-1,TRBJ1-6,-,CASSLVRGAGSPLHF,TGCGCCAGCAGCTTGGTTCGGGGGGCTGGCTCACCCCTCCACTTT
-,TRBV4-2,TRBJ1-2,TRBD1,CASSQADRVEYGYTF,TGTGCCAGCAGCCAAGCGGACAGGGTTGAATATGGCTACACCTTC
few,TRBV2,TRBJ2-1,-,CASTTYNEQFF,TGTGCCAGCACCACTTACAATGAGCAGTTCTTC
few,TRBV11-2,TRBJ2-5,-,CASSLVAGMETQYF,TGTGCCAGCAGCTTAGTTGCAGGGATGGAGACCCAGTACTTC
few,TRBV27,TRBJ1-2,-,CASSVRGVDNGYTF,TGTGCCAGCAGTGTACGAGGTGTAGACAATGGCTACACCTTC
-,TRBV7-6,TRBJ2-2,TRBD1,CASSGQGYTGELFF,TGTGCCAGCAGCGGACAGGGGTACACCGGGGAGCTGTTTTTT